This T cell receptor (beta chain) came from a study of radiation and T cells in renal cell carcinoma. The method was immunoSEQ multiplex PCR; TCRdb's version includes in-frame clones alone and lacks a portion of them. The sample carries under 30,000 clones, 45% to 70% recorded once. Treatment reported: treatment-naive control, cytoreductive nephrectomy. The TCR was taken from a human donor with renal cell carcinoma. The source material was tumor tissue, sampled from a patient whose treatment was nephrectomy without radiotherapy.

The CDR3 nucleotides are TGTGCCACCAGCACGTCCAGGACAGTCAACGAGCAGTACTTC. Amino acids: CATSTSRTVNEQYF. This chain connects TRBV15 to TRBJ2-7, with D perhaps matching TRBD1 (6 bases). CDR1 and CDR2 from the germline V gene are LNHNV and YYDKDF (reference sequence). Trimming removed 4 bases from V and 5 bases from J, with 15 bases in between. This CDR3 region has 14 residues.